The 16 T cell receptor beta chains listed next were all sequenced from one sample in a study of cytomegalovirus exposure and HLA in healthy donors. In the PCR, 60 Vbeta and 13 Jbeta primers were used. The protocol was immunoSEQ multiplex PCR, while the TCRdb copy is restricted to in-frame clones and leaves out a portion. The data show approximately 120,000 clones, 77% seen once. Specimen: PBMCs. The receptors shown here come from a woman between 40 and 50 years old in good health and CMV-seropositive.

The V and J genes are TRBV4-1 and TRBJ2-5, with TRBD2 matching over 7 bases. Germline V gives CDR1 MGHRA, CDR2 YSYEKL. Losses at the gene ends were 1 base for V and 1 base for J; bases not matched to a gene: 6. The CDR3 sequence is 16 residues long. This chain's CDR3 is CASSQVSSGTQETQYF. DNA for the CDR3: TGCGCCAGCAGCCAAGTCTCTAGCGGAACCCAAGAGACCCAGTACTTC.

CDR3 DNA sequence: TGCGCCAGCAGCCAAGGGGGGACAGTTAATGAAAAACTGTTTTTT. It specifies CASSQGGTVNEKLFF. V usage is TRBV4-1 and J usage is TRBJ1-4; 7 bases line up with TRBD1. The length of the CDR3 is 15 residues. Germline CDR1 MGHRA, CDR2 YSYEKL. V lost 1 base to trimming and J lost 4 bases; unmatched junction nucleotides: 3.

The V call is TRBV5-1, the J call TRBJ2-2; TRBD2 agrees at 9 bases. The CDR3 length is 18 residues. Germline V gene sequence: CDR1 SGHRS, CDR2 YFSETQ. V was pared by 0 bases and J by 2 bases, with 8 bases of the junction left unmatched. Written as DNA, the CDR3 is TGCGCCAGCAGCTTGGAGCCTAGCGGGACTTATAACACCGGGGAGCTGTTTTTT. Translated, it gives CASSLEPSGTYNTGELFF.

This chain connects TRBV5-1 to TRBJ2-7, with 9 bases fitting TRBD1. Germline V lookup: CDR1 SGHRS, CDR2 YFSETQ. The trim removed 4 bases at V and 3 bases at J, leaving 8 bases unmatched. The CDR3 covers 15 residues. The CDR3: CASSPVLTGGYEQYF. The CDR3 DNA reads TGCGCCAGCAGCCCCGTTCTGACAGGGGGCTACGAGCAGTACTTC. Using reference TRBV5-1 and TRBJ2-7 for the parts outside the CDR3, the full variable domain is KAGVTQTPRYLIKTRGQQVTLSCSPISGHRSVSWYQQTPGQGLQFLFEYFSETQRNKGNFPGRFSGRQFSNSRSEMNVSTLELGDSALYLCASSPVLTGGYEQYFGPGTRLTVT.

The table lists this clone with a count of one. CDR3 sequence: CAWRSSSGDPKQYF. For the CDR3, the DNA is TGTGCCTGGAGATCGAGTAGCGGGGACCCGAAACAGTACTTC. This chain uses TRBV30 with TRBJ2-7, with 8 bases aligning to TRBD2. Trimming cost V 3 bases and J 10 bases; bases outside gene matches: 14. The CDR3 sequence is 14 residues long. Germline CDR1 GTSNPN, CDR2 SVGIG (reference sequence).

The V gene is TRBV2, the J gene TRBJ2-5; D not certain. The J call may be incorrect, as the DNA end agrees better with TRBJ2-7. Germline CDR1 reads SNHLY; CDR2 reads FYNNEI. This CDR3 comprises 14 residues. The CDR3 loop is CASSENLASYEQYF. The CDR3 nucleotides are TGTGCCAGCAGTGAGAATCTTGCCTCCTACGAGCAGTACTTC.

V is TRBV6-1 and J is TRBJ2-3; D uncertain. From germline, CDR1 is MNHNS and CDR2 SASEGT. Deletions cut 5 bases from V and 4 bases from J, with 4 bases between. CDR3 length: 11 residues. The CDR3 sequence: CASSLADTQYF. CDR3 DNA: TGTGCCAGCAGTTTAGCAGATACGCAGTATTTT.

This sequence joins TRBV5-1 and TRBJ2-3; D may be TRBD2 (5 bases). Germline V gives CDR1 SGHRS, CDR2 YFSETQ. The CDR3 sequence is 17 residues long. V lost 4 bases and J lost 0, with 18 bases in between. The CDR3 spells CASSGLLSGSSTDTQYF. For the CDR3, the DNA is TGCGCCAGCAGCGGACTTTTAAGCGGCTCTAGCACAGATACGCAGTATTTT. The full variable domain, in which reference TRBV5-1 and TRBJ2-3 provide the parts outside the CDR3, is KAGVTQTPRYLIKTRGQQVTLSCSPISGHRSVSWYQQTPGQGLQFLFEYFSETQRNKGNFPGRFSGRQFSNSRSEMNVSTLELGDSALYLCASSGLLSGSSTDTQYFGPGTRLTVL.

In DNA form, the CDR3 reads TGTGCCAGCAGCTTTGGCCTTGACAAGTCCTACAATGAGCAGTTCTTC. It is translated as CASSFGLDKSYNEQFF. The chain uses TRBV5-6 and TRBJ2-1; D is uncertain. This CDR3 is 16 amino acids long. Germline loops: CDR1 SGHDT, CDR2 YYEEEE. The germline V and J ends were trimmed by 2 bases and 1 base, with 13 bases remaining between them.

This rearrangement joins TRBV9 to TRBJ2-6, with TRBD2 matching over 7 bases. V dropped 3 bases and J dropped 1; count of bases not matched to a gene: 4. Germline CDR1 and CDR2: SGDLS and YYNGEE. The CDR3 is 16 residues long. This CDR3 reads CASSERGDSGANVLTF. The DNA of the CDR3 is TGTGCCAGCAGCGAGCGGGGAGATTCTGGGGCCAACGTCCTGACTTTC.

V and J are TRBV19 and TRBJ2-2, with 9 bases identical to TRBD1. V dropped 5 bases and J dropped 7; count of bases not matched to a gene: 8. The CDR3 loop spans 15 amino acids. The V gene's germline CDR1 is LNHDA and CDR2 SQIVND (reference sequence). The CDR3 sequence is CASSPRTGVNGELFF. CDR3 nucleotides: TGTGCCAGTAGTCCGCGGACAGGGGTTAACGGGGAGCTGTTTTTT. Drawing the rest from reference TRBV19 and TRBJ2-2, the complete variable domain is DGGITQSPKYLFRKEGQNVTLSCEQNLNHDAMYWYRQDPGQGLRLIYYSQIVNDFQKGDIAEGYSVSREKKESFPLTVTSAQKNPTAFYLCASSPRTGVNGELFFGEGSRLTVL.

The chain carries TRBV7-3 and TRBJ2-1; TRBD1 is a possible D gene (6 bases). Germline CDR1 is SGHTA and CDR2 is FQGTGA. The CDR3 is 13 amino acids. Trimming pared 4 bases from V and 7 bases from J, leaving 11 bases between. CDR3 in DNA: TGTGCCAGCAGCTCACAGGGTATGAATGAGCAGTTCTTC. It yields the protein CASSSQGMNEQFF.

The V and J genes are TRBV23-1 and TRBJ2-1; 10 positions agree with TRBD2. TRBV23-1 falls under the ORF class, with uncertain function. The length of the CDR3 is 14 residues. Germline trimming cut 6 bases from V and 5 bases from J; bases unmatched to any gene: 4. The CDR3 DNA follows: TGCGCCAGCAGGCGGACTAGCGGTCACAATGAGCAGTTCTTC. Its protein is CASRRTSGHNEQFF.

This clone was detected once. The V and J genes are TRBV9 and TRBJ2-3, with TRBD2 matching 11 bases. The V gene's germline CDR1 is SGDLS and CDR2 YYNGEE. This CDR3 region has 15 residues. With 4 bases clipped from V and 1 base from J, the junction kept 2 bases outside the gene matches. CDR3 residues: CASSLTSGGTDTQYF. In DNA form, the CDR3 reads TGTGCCAGCAGCCTGACTAGCGGGGGCACAGATACGCAGTATTTT.

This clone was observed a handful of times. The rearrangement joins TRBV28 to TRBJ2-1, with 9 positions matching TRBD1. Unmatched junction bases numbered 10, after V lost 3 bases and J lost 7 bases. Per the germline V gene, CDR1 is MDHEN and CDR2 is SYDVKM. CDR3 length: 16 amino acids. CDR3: CASSFITGGRINEQFF. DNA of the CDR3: TGTGCCAGCAGTTTTATAACAGGGGGCAGGATTAATGAGCAGTTCTTC.

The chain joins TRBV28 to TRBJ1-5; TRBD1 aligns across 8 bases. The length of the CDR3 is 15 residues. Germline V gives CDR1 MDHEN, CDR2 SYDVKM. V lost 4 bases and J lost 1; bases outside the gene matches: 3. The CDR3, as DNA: TGTGCCAGCAGTTCCAGGGGGCAGAGCAATCAGCCCCAGCATTTT. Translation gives CASSSRGQSNQPQHF.